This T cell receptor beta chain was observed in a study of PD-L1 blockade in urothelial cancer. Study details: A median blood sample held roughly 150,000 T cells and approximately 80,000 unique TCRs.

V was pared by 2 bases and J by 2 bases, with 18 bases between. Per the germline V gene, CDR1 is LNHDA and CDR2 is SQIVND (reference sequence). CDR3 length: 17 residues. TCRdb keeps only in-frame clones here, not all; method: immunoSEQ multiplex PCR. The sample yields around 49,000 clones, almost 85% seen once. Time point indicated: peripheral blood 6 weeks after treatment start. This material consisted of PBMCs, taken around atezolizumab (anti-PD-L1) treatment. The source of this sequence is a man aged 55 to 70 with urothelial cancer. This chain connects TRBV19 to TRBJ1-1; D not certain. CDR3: CASSITQTRIVNTEAFF. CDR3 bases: TGTGCCAGTAGTATAACCCAGACTCGTATAGTAAACACTGAAGCTTTCTTT.